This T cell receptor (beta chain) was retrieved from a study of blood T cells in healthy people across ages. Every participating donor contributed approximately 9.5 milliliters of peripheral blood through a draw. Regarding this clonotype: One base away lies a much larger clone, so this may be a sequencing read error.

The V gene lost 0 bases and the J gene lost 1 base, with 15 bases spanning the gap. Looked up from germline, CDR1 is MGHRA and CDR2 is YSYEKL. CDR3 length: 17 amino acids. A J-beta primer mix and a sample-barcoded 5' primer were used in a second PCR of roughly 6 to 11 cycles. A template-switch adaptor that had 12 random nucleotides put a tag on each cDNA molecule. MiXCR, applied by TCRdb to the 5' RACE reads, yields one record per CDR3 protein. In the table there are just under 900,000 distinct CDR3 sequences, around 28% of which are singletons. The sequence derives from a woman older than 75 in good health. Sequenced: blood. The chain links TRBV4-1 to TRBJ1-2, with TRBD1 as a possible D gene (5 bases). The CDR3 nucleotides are TGCGCCAGCAGCCAAGATTTCAGGGTCCCCTATAACTATGGCTACACCTTC. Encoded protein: CASSQDFRVPYNYGYTF.